The rows below give T cell receptor beta chains drawn from one sample of a study of blood T cell repertoires in COVID-19. Sequenced by immunoSEQ multiplex PCR; TCRdb stores in-frame clones only, minus some. The sample holds approximately 330,000 clones; 90% are singletons and the top ten take around 0.93%. The sequencing sample was made of peripheral blood. The receptors here all came from a middle-aged woman with COVID-19, enrolled during active disease. CDR3s include the opening cysteine and the closing phenylalanine or tryptophan. The D gene is left open where the match is weak. Not every row has a clone size; where given, it reads once, few, many or a size class.

CDR3 protein: CASSPTGIIYEQYF
CDR3 DNA: TGTGCCAGCAGCCCGACAGGGATTATTTACGAGCAGTACTTC
J gene: TRBJ2-7
clone size: once
D gene: TRBD1
V gene: TRBV7-9

CDR3 protein: CASRGPITEAFF
CDR3 DNA: TGTGCCAGCAGGGGGCCGATCACTGAAGCTTTCTTT
J gene: TRBJ1-1
clone size: NA
D gene: NA
V gene: TRBV27

CDR3 protein: CASSQDGGAGTGYTF
CDR3 DNA: TGCGCCAGCAGCCAAGATGGGGGGGCCGGGACTGGCTACACCTTC
J gene: TRBJ1-2
clone size: NA
D gene: NA
V gene: TRBV4-3

CDR3 protein: CASSLEGYGYTF
CDR3 DNA: TGTGCCAGCAGCTTGGAGGGGTATGGCTACACCTTC
J gene: TRBJ1-2
clone size: NA
D gene: NA
V gene: TRBV5-4

CDR3 protein: CASSSLGGLLHEQYF
CDR3 DNA: TGTGCCAGCAGTTCACTGGGGGGGTTATTGCACGAGCAGTACTTC
J gene: TRBJ2-7
clone size: NA
D gene: TRBD2
V gene: TRBV28

CDR3 protein: CASSFDRGRSYGYTF
CDR3 DNA: TGTGCCAGCAGTTTCGACAGGGGGCGAAGCTATGGCTACACCTTC
J gene: TRBJ1-2
clone size: once
D gene: TRBD1
V gene: TRBV28

CDR3 protein: CASSLDTRRGETQYF
CDR3 DNA: TGCGCCAGCAGCTTGGACACCCGAAGGGGAGAGACCCAGTACTTC
J gene: TRBJ2-5
clone size: NA
D gene: NA
V gene: TRBV5-1

CDR3 protein: CASSLLAGGRAEAFF
CDR3 DNA: TGCGCCAGCAGCTTGCTGGCAGGGGGCCGGGCTGAAGCTTTCTTT
J gene: TRBJ1-1
clone size: NA
D gene: TRBD1
V gene: TRBV5-1

CDR3 protein: CAWRRTYNEQFF
CDR3 DNA: TGTGCCTGGAGGAGGACCTACAATGAGCAGTTCTTC
J gene: TRBJ2-1
clone size: NA
D gene: NA
V gene: TRBV30

CDR3 protein: CASSRDTSPLHF
CDR3 DNA: TGTGCCAGCTCCCGGGACACCTCACCCCTCCACTTT
J gene: TRBJ1-6
clone size: NA
D gene: NA
V gene: TRBV18

CDR3 protein: CATNNRPTRGGELFF
CDR3 DNA: TGTGCCACCAACAACCGGCCTACTCGGGGTGGGGAGCTGTTTTTT
J gene: TRBJ2-2
clone size: once
D gene: NA
V gene: TRBV6-5

CDR3 protein: CASSSGGQGTDEQFF
CDR3 DNA: TGTGCCAGCAGTTCCGGGGGACAGGGGACCGATGAGCAGTTCTTC
J gene: TRBJ2-1
clone size: NA
D gene: TRBD1
V gene: TRBV28

CDR3 protein: CASSPLQGRLAETSRDTQYF
CDR3 DNA: TGTGCCAGCAGCCCCCTCCAGGGTCGCCTAGCGGAGACTTCGAGAGATACGCAGTATTTT
J gene: TRBJ2-3
clone size: NA
D gene: TRBD2
V gene: TRBV9

CDR3 protein: CASSPLSISNQPQHF
CDR3 DNA: TGTGCCAGCAGCCCTCTTTCTATTAGCAATCAGCCCCAGCATTTT
J gene: TRBJ1-5
clone size: NA
D gene: NA
V gene: TRBV27

CDR3 protein: CATGGGLGTDTQYF
CDR3 DNA: TGTGCCACCGGGGGGGGACTGGGCACAGATACGCAGTATTTT
J gene: TRBJ2-3
clone size: NA
D gene: TRBD2
V gene: TRBV24-1

CDR3 protein: CASSLDHRVNQPQHF
CDR3 DNA: TGTGCCAGCTCACTTGACCACAGGGTAAATCAGCCCCAGCATTTT
J gene: TRBJ1-5
clone size: NA
D gene: NA
V gene: TRBV18

CDR3 protein: CASSLQGGSTEAFF
CDR3 DNA: TGTGCCAGCAGCTTACAGGGGGGGAGCACTGAAGCTTTCTTT
J gene: TRBJ1-1
clone size: NA
D gene: TRBD1
V gene: TRBV5-6

CDR3 protein: CASSLGQVNSPLHF
CDR3 DNA: TGTGCCAGCAGCTTGGGACAGGTGAATTCACCCCTCCACTTT
J gene: TRBJ1-6
clone size: NA
D gene: NA
V gene: TRBV5-6

CDR3 protein: CASTDRGSGYTF
CDR3 DNA: TGTGCCAGTACCGACAGGGGATCGGGCTACACCTTC
J gene: TRBJ1-2
clone size: NA
D gene: TRBD1
V gene: TRBV19

CDR3 protein: CASSIGQGAWQPQHF
CDR3 DNA: TGTGCCAGTAGTATAGGACAGGGGGCTTGGCAGCCCCAGCATTTT
J gene: TRBJ1-5
clone size: NA
D gene: TRBD1
V gene: TRBV19

CDR3 protein: CASSSSQGTGELFF
CDR3 DNA: TGTGCCAGCAGCTCGTCACAGGGAACCGGGGAGCTGTTTTTT
J gene: TRBJ2-2
clone size: NA
D gene: NA
V gene: TRBV7-3

CDR3 protein: CASSLGEITYGYTF
CDR3 DNA: TGTGCCAGCAGCTTGGGAGAAATTACTTATGGCTACACCTTC
J gene: TRBJ1-2
clone size: NA
D gene: NA
V gene: TRBV7-2

CDR3 protein: CASSGTGSSYNEQFF
CDR3 DNA: TGTGCCAGCAGCGGGACAGGGAGCTCCTACAATGAGCAGTTCTTC
J gene: TRBJ2-1
clone size: once
D gene: TRBD1
V gene: TRBV9

CDR3 protein: CSVEVGRGPQAFF
CDR3 DNA: TGCAGCGTTGAGGTTGGCAGGGGGCCTCAAGCTTTCTTT
J gene: TRBJ1-1
clone size: NA
D gene: TRBD1
V gene: TRBV29-1

CDR3 protein: CASSLGQQETQYF
CDR3 DNA: TGTGCCAGCAGTTTGGGGCAGCAAGAGACCCAGTACTTC
J gene: TRBJ2-5
clone size: NA
D gene: NA
V gene: TRBV28

CDR3 protein: CASSQDSLAGISTDTQYF
CDR3 DNA: TGCGCCAGCAGCCAAGACTCGCTAGCGGGAATCAGCACAGATACGCAGTATTTT
J gene: TRBJ2-3
clone size: NA
D gene: TRBD2
V gene: TRBV4-3

CDR3 protein: CASSLARGSSYNEQFF
CDR3 DNA: TGCGCCAGCAGCTTGGCCAGGGGGAGCTCCTACAATGAGCAGTTCTTC
J gene: TRBJ2-1
clone size: NA
D gene: TRBD1
V gene: TRBV5-1

CDR3 protein: CASSLDEGDELEQYF
CDR3 DNA: TGTGCCAGCAGCTTGGATGAGGGGGACGAGCTCGAGCAGTACTTC
J gene: TRBJ2-7
clone size: NA
D gene: NA
V gene: TRBV5-4

CDR3 protein: CASSPRGGYTF
CDR3 DNA: TGTGCCAGCAGCCCCCGGGGTGGCTACACCTTC
J gene: TRBJ1-2
clone size: NA
D gene: NA
V gene: TRBV28

CDR3 protein: CATSRVGAGEQYF
CDR3 DNA: TGTGCCACCAGCAGAGTAGGTGCGGGGGAGCAGTACTTC
J gene: TRBJ2-7
clone size: once
D gene: NA
V gene: TRBV15

CDR3 protein: CASSLPGVGELFF
CDR3 DNA: TGTGCCAGCAGCTTACCAGGGGTCGGGGAGCTGTTTTTT
J gene: TRBJ2-2
clone size: NA
D gene: NA
V gene: TRBV7-2

CDR3 protein: CASSLSGAGAKNIQYF
CDR3 DNA: TGTGCCAGCAGTTTATCAGGCGCGGGAGCCAAAAACATTCAGTACTTC
J gene: TRBJ2-4
clone size: NA
D gene: NA
V gene: TRBV27

CDR3 protein: CASSLDRRSDGYTF
CDR3 DNA: TGTGCCAGCAGCTTAGATAGGCGGAGCGATGGCTACACCTTC
J gene: TRBJ1-2
clone size: NA
D gene: NA
V gene: TRBV11-2

CDR3 protein: CASSLTTGDTEAFF
CDR3 DNA: TGTGCCAGCAGCTTAACTACAGGGGACACTGAAGCTTTCTTT
J gene: TRBJ1-1
clone size: NA
D gene: TRBD1
V gene: TRBV7-9

CDR3 protein: CASSKVYGDRVGYTF
CDR3 DNA: TGTGCCAGCAGCAAAGTTTATGGGGACAGGGTGGGCTACACCTTC
J gene: TRBJ1-2
clone size: NA
D gene: NA
V gene: TRBV21-1

CDR3 protein: CASRARGRDEKLFF
CDR3 DNA: TGTGCCAGCAGGGCAAGGGGGCGCGATGAAAAACTGTTTTTT
J gene: TRBJ1-4
clone size: NA
D gene: TRBD1
V gene: TRBV28

CDR3 protein: CASSLSGTGYVHEQYF
CDR3 DNA: TGTGCCAGCAGTTTATCGGGGACAGGGTATGTCCACGAGCAGTACTTC
J gene: TRBJ2-7
clone size: NA
D gene: TRBD1
V gene: TRBV27

CDR3 protein: CASSRDAGLTAFF
CDR3 DNA: TGTGCCAGCTCACGAGATGCGGGACTTACGGCTTTCTTT
J gene: TRBJ1-1
clone size: NA
D gene: NA
V gene: TRBV18

CDR3 protein: CASSADTQGSRKLFF
CDR3 DNA: TGCGCCAGCAGCGCTGACACACAGGGGAGTCGAAAACTGTTTTTT
J gene: TRBJ1-4
clone size: NA
D gene: TRBD1
V gene: TRBV5-1

CDR3 protein: CAWSTASGPYEQYF
CDR3 DNA: TGTGCCTGGAGTACCGCTAGCGGGCCCTACGAGCAGTACTTC
J gene: TRBJ2-7
clone size: NA
D gene: TRBD2
V gene: TRBV30

CDR3 protein: CASSRISRDSSYEQYF
CDR3 DNA: TGTGCCAGCAGCCGGATCTCCAGGGATAGCTCCTACGAGCAGTACTTC
J gene: TRBJ2-7
clone size: NA
D gene: NA
V gene: TRBV5-4

CDR3 protein: CASSLVPTSGRLTGELFF
CDR3 DNA: TGTGCCAGCAGCTTAGTTCCGACTAGCGGGAGGTTAACGGGGGAGCTGTTTTTT
J gene: TRBJ2-2
clone size: NA
D gene: TRBD2
V gene: TRBV11-3

CDR3 protein: CSVGTSGSQETQYF
CDR3 DNA: TGCAGCGTTGGGACTAGCGGAAGCCAAGAGACCCAGTACTTC
J gene: TRBJ2-5
clone size: NA
D gene: TRBD2
V gene: TRBV29-1

CDR3 protein: CSASMRSSGNTIYF
CDR3 DNA: TGCAGTGCTAGTATGAGAAGCTCTGGAAACACCATATATTTT
J gene: TRBJ1-3
clone size: NA
D gene: NA
V gene: TRBV20-1

CDR3 protein: CASSPSFRTGVFGNQPQHF
CDR3 DNA: TGTGCCAGCAGCCCCTCTTTTAGGACAGGGGTTTTTGGAAATCAGCCCCAGCATTTT
J gene: TRBJ1-5
clone size: NA
D gene: TRBD1
V gene: TRBV7-8

CDR3 protein: CASSLSEEGSYEQYF
CDR3 DNA: TGTGCCAGCAGTTTATCTGAGGAGGGGTCCTACGAGCAGTACTTC
J gene: TRBJ2-7
clone size: NA
D gene: NA
V gene: TRBV28

CDR3 protein: CASRPDRGNGYTF
CDR3 DNA: TGCGCCAGCAGACCGGACAGGGGGAATGGCTACACCTTC
J gene: TRBJ1-2
clone size: NA
D gene: TRBD1
V gene: TRBV5-1

CDR3 protein: CASSKTENTGELFF
CDR3 DNA: TGCGCCAGCAGCAAAACAGAGAACACCGGGGAGCTGTTTTTT
J gene: TRBJ2-2
clone size: NA
D gene: NA
V gene: TRBV5-1